A single sample is the source of the 28 T cell receptor beta chains below, sequenced in a study of blood T cells in healthy people across ages. A sample-barcoded 5' primer and a J-beta primer mix were used in a second PCR of roughly 7 to 11 cycles. From the 5' RACE reads, TCRdb called clonotypes with MiXCR, one entry per CDR3 protein. This sample has 900,000 to 950,000 distinct CDR3 sequences, with 25% to 35% found just once. The same sample was also studied in work on T cells of mothers and their children.

The sequenced sample was blood. These receptors all stem from a woman between 40 and 50 years old in good health.

This clonotype was detected a few times. The chain carries TRBV7-9 and TRBJ1-1; D gene uncertain. There are 14 residues in the CDR3. CDR1 is SEHNR and CDR2 is FQNEAQ in the germline V gene (reference sequence). Trimming removed 5 bases from V and 1 base from J, with 11 bases in between. The CDR3 loop reads CASSQVQTNTEAFF. The CDR3 nucleotides are TGTGCCAGCAGCCAAGTACAGACGAACACTGAAGCTTTCTTT.

This clonotype was seen a few times. The genes are TRBV28 and TRBJ1-2; no firm D call. The CDR3 is made up of 13 amino acids. V was clipped by 6 bases and J by 5 bases, with 13 bases between them. Germline V gives CDR1 MDHEN, CDR2 SYDVKM. This CDR3 reads CASRVDVGYGYTF. The CDR3 DNA follows: TGTGCCAGCAGGGTCGACGTGGGTTATGGCTACACCTTC.

This clonotype was picked up a small number of times. CDR3 amino acids: CASSLVVGGTGAFF. DNA for the CDR3: TGTGCCAGCAGTTTAGTGGTTGGAGGGACAGGAGCTTTCTTT. J is TRBJ1-1 and V is TRBV28, with TRBD1 matching 8 bases. The V gene's germline CDR1 is MDHEN and CDR2 SYDVKM. The CDR3 is made up of 14 amino acids. V was pared by 2 bases and J by 10 bases, with 9 bases of the junction left unmatched. The full variable domain, rest sourced from reference TRBV28 and TRBJ1-1, is DVKVTQSSRYLVKRTGEKVFLECVQDMDHENMFWYRQDPGLGLRLIYFSYDVKMKEKGDIPEGYSVSREKKERFSLILESASTNQTSMYLCASSLVVGGTGAFFGQGTRLTVV.

The sample holds many counts of this clonotype. The chain couples TRBV29-1 to TRBJ2-4, with D perhaps matching TRBD2 (6 bases). The V gene's germline CDR1 is SQVTM and CDR2 ANQGSEA. The CDR3 contains 20 residues. V was trimmed by 0 bases and J by 0 bases, leaving 24 bases between them. CDR3 loop: CSVEDLFGTGLEGAKNIQYF. For the CDR3, the DNA is TGCAGCGTTGAAGATCTTTTTGGCACCGGCTTGGAGGGAGCCAAAAACATTCAGTACTTC.

The chain couples TRBV11-2 to TRBJ1-1, with no clear D. CDR3 length equals 15 residues. The V gene's germline CDR1 is SGHAT and CDR2 FQNNGV. Trimming removed 2 bases at V and 2 bases at J, with 12 bases between. As DNA, the CDR3 is TGTGCCAGCAGCTTAAGACCCACATCAAACACTGAAGCTTTCTTT. Its protein product is CASSLRPTSNTEAFF.

Only a few counts were recorded for this clonotype. V is TRBV4-3 and J is TRBJ2-5, with D maybe TRBD1 (6 bases). There are 16 residues in the CDR3. Trimming shortened V by 1 base and J by 1 base, and 13 bases separated the two germline ends. Looked up from germline, CDR1 is LGHNA and CDR2 is YSLEER. Here the CDR3 DNA reads TGCGCCAGCAGCCAAGGGGTGACAGGTAGCCAAGAGACCCAGTACTTC. Translated: CASSQGVTGSQETQYF.

This clonotype showed up just once. V usage is TRBV29-1 and J usage is TRBJ1-3; 8 bases agree with TRBD1. The CDR3 runs 12 residues. Per the germline V gene, CDR1 is SQVTM and CDR2 is ANQGSEA. V trimming: 7 bases; J trimming: 3 bases; junction bases outside the gene matches: 2. The CDR3 spells CSGGQVGNTIYF. The CDR3 nucleotides are TGCAGCGGGGGACAGGTTGGAAACACCATATATTTT. Full variable domain (remainder filled in from reference TRBV29-1 and TRBJ1-3): SAVISQKPSRDICQRGTSLTIQCQVDSQVTMMFWYRQQPGQSLTLIATANQGSEATYESGFVIDKFPISRPNLTFSTLTVSNMSPEDSSIYLCSGGQVGNTIYFGEGSWLTVV.

This clonotype came up a few times. This chain uses TRBV12-3 or TRBV12-4 with TRBJ1-4; TRBD1 might be the D (6 bases). With 4 bases removed from V and 1 base from J, the gap between germline ends came to 16 bases. The CDR3 is 17 amino acids. The CDR3 reads CASSSLRGLGTNEKLFF. CDR3 bases: TGTGCCAGCAGTTCGCTAAGGGGGTTGGGAACTAATGAAAAACTGTTTTTT.

This clonotype was seen a handful of times. With a much larger clone just one base away, this may be a read error. The chain recombines TRBV9 with TRBJ2-1; the match to TRBD2 covers 8 bases. Germline CDR1 SGDLS, CDR2 YYNGEE. CDR3 length: 16 amino acids. The CDR3: CVSSGVAGSSYNEQFF. The DNA for the CDR3 is TGTGTCAGCAGCGGCGTAGCGGGGAGCTCCTACAATGAGCAGTTCTTC.

The V and J genes are TRBV18 and TRBJ2-1; the D gene is possibly TRBD1 (6 bases). The CDR3 has 15 amino acids. V lost 6 bases and J lost 7, with 19 bases in between. Looked up from germline, CDR1 is KGHSH and CDR2 is LQKENI. CDR3 sequence (DNA): TGTGCCAGCTCTCAGATACGAGGGGGTGAGAATGAGCAGTTCTTC. It is translated as CASSQIRGGENEQFF.

The J gene is TRBJ2-7, the V gene TRBV21-1; the DNA was not used to check the table's D call, TRBD2. TRBV21-1 is a recognized pseudogene. This CDR3 is built from 16 residues. The chain's CDR3 is CASSKALLAACDEQYF. CDR3 in DNA: TGTGCCAGCAGCAAAGCGCTCCTAGCGGCTTGCGACGAGCAGTACTTC.

The chain links TRBV21-1 to TRBJ1-2; TRBD1, the D gene given by the table, was not confirmed from the DNA. TRBV21-1 is a listed pseudogene. The CDR3 spans 17 residues. CDR3 sequence reads: CASSKGAYLGVNYGYTF. CDR3 nucleotides: TGTGCCAGCAGCAAAGGAGCGTATTTGGGCGTTAACTATGGCTACACCTTC.

Comment on this clonotype: A read error may explain this, as a much larger clone is one base away. The chain has TRBV4-2 and TRBJ2-1; 10 nucleotides match TRBD2. The germline V gene has CDR1 LGHNA and CDR2 YNFKEQ. The CDR3 contains 17 residues. The V and J ends lost 0 bases and 6 bases, in that order; junction bases with no gene match: 8. DNA for the CDR3: TGTGCCAGCAGCCAAGATATGAGGCTAGCGGGGGTCAATGAGCAGTTCTTC. This encodes CASSQDMRLAGVNEQFF.

V and J are TRBV24-1 and TRBJ2-7; D unresolved. V was cut by 2 bases and J by 3 bases, with 4 bases left in between. The V gene's germline CDR1 is KGHDR and CDR2 SFDVKD. CDR3 length: 12 residues. This chain's CDR3 is CATSDSYYEQYF. The CDR3 coding sequence is TGTGCCACCAGTGATTCCTACTACGAGCAGTACTTC.

This clonotype was recorded at least ten times. This chain links TRBV6-5 with TRBJ2-5, with D perhaps given as TRBD1 or TRBD2 (5 bases each). CDR3 length: 15 residues. V lost 2 bases, J lost 2 bases, and 12 bases lay in between. The germline CDR1 and CDR2 sequences are MNHEY and SVGAGI. The CDR3 DNA sequence: TGTGCCAGCAGTTACGTGGGGACGGCACAAGAGACCCAGTACTTC. Its protein is CASSYVGTAQETQYF.

The gene calls are TRBV7-8 and TRBJ1-1; 7 bases agree with TRBD1. The CDR3 is made up of 13 amino acids. Trimming removed 2 bases from V and 7 bases from J; junction bases left unmatched: 4. CDR1 is SGHVS, CDR2 FQNEAQ, per germline. The CDR3 spells CASSLTGVIEAFF. CDR3 DNA: TGTGCCAGCAGCTTAACAGGGGTCATTGAAGCTTTCTTT.

This clonotype was recorded at least ten times. The gene calls are TRBV4-1 and TRBJ2-5, with D possibly matching TRBD2 (5 bases). V was cut by 5 bases and J by 4 bases, with 20 bases left in between. This CDR3 is built from 16 residues. CDR1 is MGHRA and CDR2 is YSYEKL in the germline V gene. CDR3 sequence: CASSDRRSGGGETQYF. The CDR3 nucleotides are TGCGCCAGCAGCGACCGACGCAGCGGCGGAGGAGAGACCCAGTACTTC.

The J gene is TRBJ2-6, the V gene TRBV19; TRBD2 agrees at 7 bases. This CDR3 is 15 amino acids long. Germline-derived CDR1 and CDR2 are LNHDA and SQIVND (reference sequence). V shed 7 bases, J shed 2 bases, and the junction held 5 bases outside the gene matches. DNA for the CDR3: TGTGCCAGTATGGGAGGGCAAACTGGGGCCAACGTCCTGACTTTC. Residues: CASMGGQTGANVLTF. Variable domain in full (rest from reference TRBV19 and TRBJ2-6): DGGITQSPKYLFRKEGQNVTLSCEQNLNHDAMYWYRQDPGQGLRLIYYSQIVNDFQKGDIAEGYSVSREKKESFPLTVTSAQKNPTAFYLCASMGGQTGANVLTFGAGSRLTVL.

This clonotype was found many times. The genes are TRBV14 and TRBJ2-1; 12 bases are shared with TRBD2. V gave up 4 bases and J gave up 7 bases; unmatched junction bases: 8. CDR1 SGHDN and CDR2 FVKESK come from the germline V gene. This CDR3 has 16 amino acids. The CDR3 loop is CASSPLAGGVGNEQFF. CDR3 DNA: TGTGCCAGCAGCCCCCTAGCGGGGGGGGTAGGGAATGAGCAGTTCTTC.

This clonotype has a handful of counts. DNA of the CDR3: TGTGCCAGCATAGGGACACCATCCTACGAGCAGTACTTC. This translates into CASIGTPSYEQYF. This rearrangement joins TRBV28 to TRBJ2-7; a possible D gene is TRBD1 (6 bases). The CDR3 has 13 residues. Germline CDR1 is MDHEN and CDR2 is SYDVKM. The V end was cut by 7 bases, the J end by 1 base, with 11 bases between.

This clonotype was picked up a small number of times. The gene calls are TRBV4-3 and TRBJ2-3; D unclear. Trimming removed 4 bases from V and 3 bases from J, with 17 bases in between. The CDR3 has 16 residues. Germline CDR1 reads LGHNA; CDR2 reads YSLEER. The DNA of the CDR3 is TGCGCCAGCAGCCCCTACTATGTAGTACATACAGATACGCAGTATTTT. Translated, it gives CASSPYYVVHTDTQYF.

Regarding this clonotype: A junction boundary mismatches the germline segment, possibly from a read error. The chain is built from TRBV7-9 and TRBJ1-2, with a tentative D call TRBD1 (5 bases). The germline V gene encodes CDR1 SEHNR and CDR2 FQNEAQ (reference sequence). CDR3 length: 14 residues. The CDR3: CASSRPTGGYGCTF. CDR3 DNA sequence: TGTGCCAGCAGCCGCCCTACAGGCGGCTATGGCTGCACCTTC. The full variable domain, its missing parts supplied by reference TRBV7-9 and TRBJ1-2, is DTGVSQNPRHKITKRGQNVTFRCDPISEHNRLYWYRQTLGQGPEFLTYFQNEAQLEKSRLLSDRFSAERPKGSFSTLEIQRTEQGDSAMYLCASSRPTGGYGCTFGSGTRLTVV.

This clonotype was detected a few times. V is TRBV7-2 and J is TRBJ2-3, with D uncertain. This CDR3 contains 13 residues. V was pared by 7 bases and J by 9 bases, with 17 bases between. The germline gives CDR1 SGHTA, CDR2 FQGNSA. The CDR3 DNA follows: TGTGCCAGCAAACTCCTCGGCGGAGCGACGCAGTATTTT. It encodes CASKLLGGATQYF. Using reference TRBV7-2 and TRBJ2-3 for the parts outside the CDR3, the full variable domain is GAGVSQSPSNKVTEKGKDVELRCDPISGHTALYWYRQSLGQGLEFLIYFQGNSAPDKSGLPSDRFSAERTGGSVSTLTIQRTQQEDSAVYLCASKLLGGATQYFGPGTRLTVL.

This chain uses TRBV15 with TRBJ2-1, with 8 bases fitting TRBD2. V lost 8 bases and J lost 5; bases outside the gene matches: 2. The CDR3 has 12 amino acids. Germline CDR1 is LNHNV and CDR2 is YYDKDF (reference sequence). CDR3 region: CATGLADNEQFF. The CDR3 nucleotides read TGTGCCACCGGACTAGCCGACAATGAGCAGTTCTTC.

This clonotype was seen many times. The rearrangement uses TRBV27 and TRBJ1-2; 8 bases map to TRBD1. Trimming at V came to 5 bases and at J to 1 base, leaving 12 bases not matched to a gene. CDR3 length: 17 amino acids. CDR1 and CDR2 (germline): MNHEY, SMNVEV (reference sequence). The CDR3 loop is CASSPSWAGQDNYGYTF. CDR3 sequence (DNA): TGTGCCAGCAGTCCCTCCTGGGCGGGACAGGATAACTATGGCTACACCTTC.

This clonotype has a single count. The chain joins TRBV4-1 to TRBJ2-7; D ambiguous. The assigned J gene may be wrong: the sequence end matches TRBJ2-5 better. CDR1 and CDR2 (germline): MGHRA, YSYEKL. This CDR3 comprises 16 residues. For the CDR3, the DNA is TGCGCCAGCAGCCAAGAAGCAGCCGAAGGGTTGACGACCCAGTACTTC. Protein: CASSQEAAEGLTTQYF.

This clonotype appeared a few times. The rearrangement uses TRBV28 and TRBJ2-5; perhaps TRBD1 as D (6 bases). The CDR3 length is 15 residues. Per the germline V gene, CDR1 is MDHEN and CDR2 is SYDVKM. Trimming took 3 bases from V and 2 from J, leaving 13 bases between them. CDR3 sequence: CASSFRDTYQETQYF. In nucleotides, the CDR3 is TGTGCCAGCAGTTTTCGGGACACCTATCAAGAGACCCAGTACTTC.

The V and J genes are TRBV12-3 or TRBV12-4 and TRBJ1-4; the match to TRBD1 covers 9 bases. Trimming removed 6 bases from V and 7 bases from J; junction bases left unmatched: 6. This CDR3 is built from 14 residues. The CDR3 DNA reads TGTGCCAGCAGAAACAGGGGGCAGGGTGAAAAACTGTTTTTT. Translation: CASRNRGQGEKLFF.